This T cell receptor beta chain was found in a study of T-cell reconstitution after alpha-beta-depleted transplantation in children. Unique molecular identifiers featured in how the TCRbeta library was prepared. TCRdb itself ran the PCR reads through MiXCR, one entry per CDR3 protein. The sample gives around 600,000 distinct CDR3 sequences, about 11% of which show up once; approximately 4.1% is in the top ten. This clonotype was counted at least ten times. This CDR3 region has 17 residues. V was clipped by 2 bases and J by 6 bases, with 22 bases between them. Germline V gives CDR1 MNHEY, CDR2 SVGEGT. The origin of this receptor is a human donor who donated a stem cell graft to a child with acute myeloid leukemia. Sequencing used PBMCs from the stem cell graft donor, obtained from the stem cell graft. J is TRBJ1-1 and V is TRBV6-2 or TRBV6-3; D is undetermined. The CDR3 loop reads CASSYAPGSPSLPEAFF. CDR3 DNA: TGTGCCAGCAGTTACGCCCCGGGCAGCCCCTCCCTACCTGAAGCTTTCTTT.